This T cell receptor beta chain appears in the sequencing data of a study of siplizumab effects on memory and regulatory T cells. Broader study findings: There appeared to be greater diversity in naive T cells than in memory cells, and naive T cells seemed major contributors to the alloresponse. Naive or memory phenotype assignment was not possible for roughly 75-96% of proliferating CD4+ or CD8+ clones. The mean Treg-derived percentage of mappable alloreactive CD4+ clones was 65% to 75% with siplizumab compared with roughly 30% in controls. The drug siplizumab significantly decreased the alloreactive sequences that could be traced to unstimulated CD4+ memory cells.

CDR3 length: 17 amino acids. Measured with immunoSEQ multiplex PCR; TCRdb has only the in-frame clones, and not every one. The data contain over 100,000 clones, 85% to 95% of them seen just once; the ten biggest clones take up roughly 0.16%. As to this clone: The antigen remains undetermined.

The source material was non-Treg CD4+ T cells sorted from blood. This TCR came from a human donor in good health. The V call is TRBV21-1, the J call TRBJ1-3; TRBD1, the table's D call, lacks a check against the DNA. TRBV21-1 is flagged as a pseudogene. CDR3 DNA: TGTGCCAGCAGCAAAGCTAGCAGGGGTGTCTCTGGAAACACCATATATTTT. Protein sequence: CASSKASRGVSGNTIYF.